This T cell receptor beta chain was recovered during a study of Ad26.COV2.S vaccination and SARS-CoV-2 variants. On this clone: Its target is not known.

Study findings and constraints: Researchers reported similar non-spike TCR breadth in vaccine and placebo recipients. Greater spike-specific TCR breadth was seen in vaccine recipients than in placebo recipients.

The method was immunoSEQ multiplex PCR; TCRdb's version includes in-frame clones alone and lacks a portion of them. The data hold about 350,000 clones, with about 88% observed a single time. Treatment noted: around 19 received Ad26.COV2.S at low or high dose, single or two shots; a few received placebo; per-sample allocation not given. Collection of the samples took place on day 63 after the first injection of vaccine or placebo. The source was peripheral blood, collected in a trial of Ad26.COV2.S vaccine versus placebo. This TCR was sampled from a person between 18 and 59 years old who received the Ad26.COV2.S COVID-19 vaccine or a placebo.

The CDR3 spells CASRLRGVGSYEQYF. The CDR3 nucleotides read TGTGCCAGCAGACTCAGGGGAGTCGGCTCCTACGAGCAGTACTTC. The chain has TRBV6-6 and TRBJ2-7, with a tentative D call TRBD1 (6 bases). This CDR3 comprises 15 residues. Per the germline V gene, CDR1 is MNHNY and CDR2 is SVGAGI (reference sequence). Trimming removed 6 bases from V and 0 bases from J, with 15 bases in between.